Sequencing of this T cell receptor beta chain was carried out in a study of cytomegalovirus exposure and HLA in healthy donors. Points from the study as a whole: After further analysis at a later stage, 17,000 or so TCR beta sequences were associated with HLA alleles at 0.05 false discovery rate. Later findings reportedly placed an Asian-associated ancestry cluster below the approximately 670-donor mean for N-insertions. Across HLA loci, a later analysis found differing TCR association rates, with DRB1 most and HLA-C fewest. Analysis performed later showed TCR beta chains linked to HLA being more clonally expanded than equally common others.

PCR primers comprised 60 Vbeta and 13 Jbeta primers. Generated by immunoSEQ multiplex PCR, the TCRdb table keeps only in-frame clones and is missing some. The top ten clones hold 3.5% to 5.5% of a sample with some 160,000 clones, about four fifths of them seen once. The CDR3 is 15 amino acids. Looked up from germline, CDR1 is SGHVS and CDR2 is FQNEAQ. V dropped 4 bases and J dropped 1; count of bases not matched to a gene: 6. For this clone: Antigen specificity is unknown.

The V call is TRBV7-8, the J call TRBJ2-5; 7 bases are a match to TRBD1. This receptor was obtained from a woman aged 40 to 49 in good health and CMV-seropositive. Sequenced: PBMCs. CDR3 residues: CASSSTGNLQETQYF. The CDR3 DNA reads TGTGCCAGCAGCTCGACAGGGAACCTCCAAGAGACCCAGTACTTC.